The 5 T cell receptor beta chains reported below all come from one sample, sequenced in a study of blood T cells in healthy people across ages. PCR was performed a second time for roughly 7 to 12 cycles using a sample-barcoded 5' primer and a J-beta primer mix. MiXCR, run by TCRdb on the 5' RACE reads, gives a single entry per CDR3 protein. The repertoire includes about 1 million distinct CDR3 sequences, 20% to 25% of them detected once, and less than 0.75% sits in the top ten. The same sample was also studied in work on T cells of mothers and their children.

Sequenced sample: blood. All receptors derive from a girl aged 2 to 10 in good health.

This clonotype has a handful of counts. The chain couples TRBV11-2 to TRBJ1-2, with 7 bases identical to TRBD1. Germline V CDR1 and CDR2: SGHAT, FQNNGV. The CDR3 is 17 residues long. Trimming cost V 4 bases and J 6 bases; bases outside gene matches: 17. CDR3 coding DNA: TGTGCCAGCAGCTCCCAACCAGCGGGCCTCGACAGGGATGGCTACACCTTC. This gives the protein CASSSQPAGLDRDGYTF.

This clonotype was picked up a small number of times. This chain links TRBV6-2 or TRBV6-3 with TRBJ2-7; D perhaps matches TRBD2 (5 bases). This CDR3 spans 16 amino acids. Germline CDR1 and CDR2: MNHEY and SVGEGT. V was cut by 8 bases and J by 6 bases, with 26 bases left in between. DNA of the CDR3: TGTGCCAGCGGCCCGCTCGGGAAAGTCAGGTCGGGCGAGCAGTACTTC. Its protein is CASGPLGKVRSGEQYF.

The genes are TRBV11-2 and TRBJ2-1, with TRBD2 identical over 8 bases. From germline, CDR1 is SGHAT and CDR2 FQNNGV. CDR3 length: 16 amino acids. V trimming: 4 bases; J trimming: 3 bases; junction bases outside the gene matches: 8. The CDR3 bases are TGTGCCAGCAGCTCAAACGGGGGGGACTTCTACAATGAGCAGTTCTTC. This gives the protein CASSSNGGDFYNEQFF. Drawing the rest from reference TRBV11-2 and TRBJ2-1, the complete variable domain is EAGVAQSPRYKIIEKRQSVAFWCNPISGHATLYWYQQILGQGPKLLIQFQNNGVVDDSQLPKDRFSAERLKGVDSTLKIQPAKLEDSAVYLCASSSNGGDFYNEQFFGPGTRLTVL.

The sample holds a few counts of this clonotype. The genes are TRBV7-8 and TRBJ2-5; 8 bases map to TRBD2. V dropped 4 bases and J dropped 3; count of bases not matched to a gene: 1. In germline, CDR1 is SGHVS, CDR2 FQNEAQ. This CDR3 region has 13 residues. The CDR3 region is CASSSGGKETQYF. The DNA for the CDR3 is TGTGCCAGCAGCTCGGGGGGGAAAGAGACCCAGTACTTC.

For the CDR3, the DNA is TGTGCCAGCAGCCGGACGGCCGCAACTAATGAAAAACTGTTTTTT. This codes for CASSRTAATNEKLFF. This chain uses TRBV27 with TRBJ1-4; D gene unclear. Germline CDR1 reads MNHEY; CDR2 reads SMNVEV (reference sequence). This CDR3 comprises 15 residues. V was clipped by 6 bases and J by 0 bases, with 11 bases between them.